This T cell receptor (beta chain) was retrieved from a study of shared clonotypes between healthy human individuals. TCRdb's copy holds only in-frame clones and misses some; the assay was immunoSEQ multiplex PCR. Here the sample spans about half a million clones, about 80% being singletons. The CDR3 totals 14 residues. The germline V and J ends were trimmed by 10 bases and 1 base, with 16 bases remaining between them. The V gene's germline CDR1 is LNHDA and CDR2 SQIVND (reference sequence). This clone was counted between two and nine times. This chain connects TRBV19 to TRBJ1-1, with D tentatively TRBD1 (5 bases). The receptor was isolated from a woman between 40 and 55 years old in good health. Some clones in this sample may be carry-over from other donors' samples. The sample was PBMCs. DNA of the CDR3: TGTGCCACCAGAGGAGGGGTACAGAACACTGAAGCTTTCTTT. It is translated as CATRGGVQNTEAFF.